What follows are 29 T cell receptor beta chains derived from one specimen sequenced in a study of Ad26.COV2.S vaccination and SARS-CoV-2 variants (TCRdb year 2021). What the treatment or condition label conveys for this sample: 15 to 20 received Ad26.COV2.S at low or high dose, single or two shots; 5 received placebo; per-sample allocation not given. For vaccine and placebo recipients, the sequenced repertoires came from samples collected on day 63 after the first injection. Receptors were amplified or captured by the immunoSEQ multiplex PCR assay. Imported from immuneACCESS, the table was reduced by TCRdb to in-frame sequences with V and J called. These copies leave out some clones; in studies compared against another copy, an unresolved V gene accounts for under half, and the cause of the remainder is not known. This sample has roughly 300,000 clones in its table, and 88% of those were observed once. The ten largest clones add up to approximately 5.9% of the sample.

Sequenced material: peripheral blood, taken in a trial of Ad26.COV2.S vaccine versus placebo. These receptors came from a person between 18 and 65 years old who received the Ad26.COV2.S COVID-19 vaccine or a placebo.

The V call is TRBV4-3, the J call TRBJ1-4; weak D call: TRBD1 (6 bases). Trimming left V 4 bases short and J 2 bases short, with 11 bases between. This CDR3 comprises 15 residues. Germline V gives CDR1 LGHNA, CDR2 YSLEER. The DNA for the CDR3 is TGCGCCAGCAGCCCCCGGGGGCCGACTAATGAAAAACTGTTTTTT. It yields the protein CASSPRGPTNEKLFF.

This chain joins TRBV28 and TRBJ1-5; D might be TRBD1 (6 bases). The V end was cut by 1 base, the J end by 3 bases, with 13 bases between. This CDR3 contains 16 residues. In germline, CDR1 is MDHEN, CDR2 SYDVKM. The CDR3 nucleotides read TGTGCCAGCAGTTTATACGGCCAGGGGTTCAATCAGCCCCAGCATTTT. Protein sequence: CASSLYGQGFNQPQHF.

This clone came up once. V usage is TRBV5-4 and J usage is TRBJ1-6, with D tentatively TRBD1 (5 bases). CDR1 SGHNT and CDR2 YYREEE come from the germline V gene (reference sequence). The CDR3 is 14 amino acids. Trimming removed 4 bases from V and 6 bases from J, with 11 bases in between. CDR3 sequence: CASSPRESNSPLHF. The DNA of the CDR3 is TGTGCCAGCAGCCCCAGGGAATCTAATTCACCCCTCCACTTT.

This chain uses TRBV11-2 with TRBJ1-4; no firm D call. The CDR3 has 14 residues. Germline CDR1 and CDR2: SGHAT and FQNNGV. Trimming took 2 bases from V and 1 from J, leaving 5 bases between them. The CDR3 sequence is CASSLYQTNEKLFF. CDR3 nucleotide sequence: TGTGCCAGCAGCTTATACCAAACTAATGAAAAACTGTTTTTT.

CDR3 DNA: TGTGCCATCAGCGGGCTTCCCGGGACTAGCAAAAACATTCAGTACTTC. The encoded protein is CAISGLPGTSKNIQYF. The chain recombines TRBV10-3 with TRBJ2-4; 8 bases match TRBD2. This CDR3 spans 16 amino acids. With V trimmed by 6 bases and J by 3 bases, 10 bases remained unmatched. Germline assignment: CDR1 ENHRY and CDR2 SYGVKD.

V is TRBV4-3 and J is TRBJ2-6; unclear D gene. The V gene's germline CDR1 is LGHNA and CDR2 YSLEER. V lost 5 bases and J 0 bases, leaving 14 bases between the germline ends. The CDR3 runs to 17 residues. As DNA, the CDR3 is TGCGCCAGCAGCAGTTCAGCTACCAACTCTGGGGCCAACGTCCTGACTTTC. This encodes CASSSSATNSGANVLTF.

The rearrangement links TRBV9 to TRBJ2-2; the D gene is possibly TRBD1 (6 bases). Germline CDR1 and CDR2: SGDLS and YYNGEE. The V and J ends lost 5 bases and 6 bases respectively, with 14 bases between them. CDR3 size: 14 residues. The CDR3 region is CASRRTPGAGELFF. CDR3 nucleotides: TGTGCCAGCAGGCGGACACCAGGGGCCGGGGAGCTGTTTTTT.

The rearrangement joins TRBV7-9 to TRBJ1-2; 8 bases are a match to TRBD1. This CDR3 has 15 residues. Germline trimming cut 5 bases from V and 6 bases from J; bases unmatched to any gene: 11. Looked up from germline, CDR1 is SEHNR and CDR2 is FQNEAQ (reference sequence). CDR3 loop: CASSPTTDRVDGYTF. The CDR3 DNA follows: TGTGCCAGCAGCCCTACTACGGACAGGGTAGATGGCTACACCTTC.

CDR3 nucleotides: TGTGCCTGGGCAAAAACTAGCGGGGGGGCAGATACGCAGTATTTT. Translated, it gives CAWAKTSGGADTQYF. The genes are TRBV30 and TRBJ2-3, with TRBD2 matching over 13 bases. The length of the CDR3 is 15 residues. V lost 5 bases, J lost 4 bases, and 6 bases stayed unmatched. Looked up from germline, CDR1 is GTSNPN and CDR2 is SVGIG (reference sequence).

V and J are TRBV5-1 and TRBJ2-2; TRBD1 is a possible D gene (5 bases). Germline CDR1 SGHRS, CDR2 YFSETQ. The CDR3 is made up of 13 amino acids. Trimming left V 4 bases short and J 5 bases short, with 9 bases between. In DNA form, the CDR3 reads TGCGCCAGCAGCGCTGACAGTACCGGGGAGCTGTTTTTT. Protein sequence: CASSADSTGELFF.

This clone was seen only once. V and J are TRBV3-1 (or the pseudogene TRBV3-2) and TRBJ2-2, with 9 bases identical to TRBD1. Germline V gene lookup returns CDR1 LGHDT and CDR2 YNNKEL (reference sequence). CDR3 length equals 18 residues. V shed 1 base, J shed 4 bases, and the junction held 10 bases outside the gene matches. CDR3 region: CASSQVVSGQGSTGELFF. In DNA form, the CDR3 reads TGTGCCAGCAGCCAAGTTGTTTCGGGACAGGGAAGCACCGGGGAGCTGTTTTTT.

V gene TRBV7-9 combines with J gene TRBJ1-1; D unclear. Deletions cut 2 bases from V and 1 base from J, with 17 bases between. Germline values: CDR1 SEHNR, CDR2 FQNEAQ (reference sequence). The CDR3 is 17 residues long. The CDR3 bases are TGTGCCAGCAGCTTAAACCGGGCCCAAAAACCGAACACTGAAGCTTTCTTT. It yields the protein CASSLNRAQKPNTEAFF.

This clone appeared once. The chain couples TRBV28 to TRBJ1-6; TRBD1 is a possible D gene (6 bases). The V end was cut by 7 bases, the J end by 10 bases, with 14 bases between. CDR1 is MDHEN, CDR2 SYDVKM, per germline. This CDR3 is 13 amino acids long. The CDR3 DNA reads as TGTGCCAGCACCCCGACAGGTTGGTCACCCCTCCACTTT. It yields the protein CASTPTGWSPLHF.

This chain uses TRBV5-1 with TRBJ2-7; D gene unclear. The germline V gene encodes CDR1 SGHRS and CDR2 YFSETQ. The CDR3 is 12 residues long. V was trimmed by 2 bases and J by 3 bases, leaving 6 bases between them. CDR3 loop: CASSFNRYEQYF. The CDR3, as DNA: TGCGCCAGCAGCTTTAATCGCTACGAGCAGTACTTC.

The chain joins TRBV6-5 to TRBJ2-5, with TRBD2 as a possible D gene (7 bases). The CDR3 totals 13 residues. CDR1 and CDR2 from the germline V gene are MNHEY and SVGAGI. V was pared by 7 bases and J by 5 bases, with 14 bases between. The CDR3 here is CASIFGGRETQYF. The CDR3 nucleotides are TGTGCCAGCATCTTCGGGGGGCGGGAGACCCAGTACTTC.

The rearrangement uses TRBV7-3 and TRBJ2-1; maybe TRBD2 (7 bases). CDR3 size: 16 residues. Germline V gene data show CDR1 as SGHTA and CDR2 as FQGTGA. V was shortened by 2 bases and J by 5 bases, with 16 bases between the two germline ends. As DNA, the CDR3 is TGTGCCAGCAGCTTATTCCGGGGGGCCTCAAACAATGAGCAGTTCTTC. Protein product: CASSLFRGASNNEQFF.

This sequence joins TRBV2 and TRBJ1-2; D is ambiguous. V lost 2 bases and J lost 6, with 10 bases in between. The CDR3 length is 13 residues. The germline V gene encodes CDR1 SNHLY and CDR2 FYNNEI. CDR3 sequence: CASSELHVDGYTF. CDR3 nucleotides: TGTGCCAGCAGTGAACTCCACGTCGATGGCTACACCTTC.

J is TRBJ2-7 and V is TRBV3-1 (or the pseudogene TRBV3-2); D is perhaps TRBD1 (6 bases). V dropped 3 bases and J dropped 0 bases, with 12 bases sitting between them. CDR3 length equals 15 residues. In germline, CDR1 is LGHDT, CDR2 YNNKEL (reference sequence). The CDR3 DNA is TGTGCCAGCAGCCACACTGCGACAGGCTCCTACGAGCAGTACTTC. Translation gives CASSHTATGSYEQYF.

V and J are TRBV5-1 and TRBJ2-5; 10 nucleotides match TRBD2. CDR1 and CDR2 from the germline V gene are SGHRS and YFSETQ. The CDR3 has 15 amino acids. V trimming: 0 bases; J trimming: 4 bases; junction bases outside the gene matches: 3. As DNA, the CDR3 is TGCGCCAGCAGCTTGGTAACTAGCGGGATAGAGACCCAGTACTTC. Translating it yields CASSLVTSGIETQYF.

CDR3 bases: TGTGCCAGCAGCGTAGCCGGACTCGTCAACAATGAGCAGTTCTTC. Its translation is CASSVAGLVNNEQFF. The V call is TRBV9, the J call TRBJ2-1; tentative D call: TRBD2 (5 bases). Trimming pared 0 bases from V and 5 bases from J, leaving 12 bases between. The CDR3 runs 15 residues. Germline CDR1 SGDLS, CDR2 YYNGEE.

The chain employs TRBV2 and TRBJ2-7, with 12 bases identical to TRBD2. CDR1 is SNHLY and CDR2 is FYNNEI in the germline V gene. Germline trimming cut 6 bases from V and 5 bases from J; bases unmatched to any gene: 8. The CDR3 is made up of 15 amino acids. The CDR3 loop reads CASRETSGSINEQYF. The CDR3 nucleotides read TGTGCCAGCAGGGAGACTAGCGGGAGTATCAACGAGCAGTACTTC.

The gene calls are TRBV9 and TRBJ2-7, with D unresolved. This CDR3 has 15 residues. Per the germline V gene, CDR1 is SGDLS and CDR2 is YYNGEE. Trimming took 4 bases from V and 6 from J, leaving 20 bases between them. CDR3: CASSPTQLGSFEQYF. The CDR3 DNA follows: TGTGCCAGCAGCCCGACGCAACTGGGGTCGTTCGAGCAGTACTTC.

CDR3 protein: CASSFGGSGNTIYF. CDR3 sequence (DNA): TGTGCCAGCAGCTTTGGAGGCTCTGGAAACACCATATATTTT. The chain combines TRBV7-2 with TRBJ1-3; no reliable D call. Germline CDR1 SGHTA, CDR2 FQGNSA. This CDR3 is built from 14 residues. Between the trimmed V and J ends, which lost 3 bases and 0 bases, there was a span of 6 bases.

The chain uses TRBV5-6 and TRBJ1-1; D is unresolved. This CDR3 has 15 residues. The germline V gene has CDR1 SGHDT and CDR2 YYEEEE. V lost 1 base and J 0 bases, leaving 10 bases between the germline ends. The CDR3 loop is CASSLYGILNTEAFF. The CDR3 region has the DNA TGTGCCAGCAGCTTGTACGGGATCCTGAACACTGAAGCTTTCTTT.

The chain combines TRBV5-6 with TRBJ2-5, with no clear D. Trimming cost V 2 bases and J 0 bases, with 14 bases left between them. CDR1 and CDR2 from the germline V gene are SGHDT and YYEEEE. The CDR3 has 16 amino acids. CDR3 nucleotides: TGTGCCAGCAGCTTAGGACGGCTATTGTACCAAGAGACCCAGTACTTC. It is translated as CASSLGRLLYQETQYF.

The chain couples TRBV5-1 to TRBJ2-5; D not resolved. This CDR3 contains 14 residues. Germline-derived CDR1 and CDR2 are SGHRS and YFSETQ. Trimming pared 0 bases from V and 1 base from J, leaving 7 bases between. The CDR3 DNA is TGCGCCAGCAGCTTGGGGCAGACCCAAGAGACCCAGTACTTC. Residues: CASSLGQTQETQYF.

The table lists this clone with a count of one. The chain has TRBV5-1 and TRBJ2-5, with a weak D call TRBD1 (6 bases). In germline, CDR1 is SGHRS, CDR2 YFSETQ. The CDR3 runs 15 residues. Trimming took 2 bases from V and 0 from J, leaving 11 bases between them. Here the CDR3 reads CASSFAGQYQETQYF. The CDR3 DNA follows: TGCGCCAGCAGCTTTGCAGGACAGTACCAAGAGACCCAGTACTTC.

This chain links TRBV5-4 with TRBJ2-3; D unclear. Germline CDR1 is SGHNT and CDR2 is YYREEE (reference sequence). The CDR3 sequence is 15 residues long. V lost 7 bases and J lost 4, with 19 bases in between. This CDR3 is CASAASPYEPDTQYF. CDR3 nucleotide sequence: TGTGCCAGCGCCGCCTCTCCCTATGAACCAGATACGCAGTATTTT.

This rearrangement joins TRBV6-2 or TRBV6-3 to TRBJ2-1, with 9 bases lining up with TRBD1. The CDR3 has 15 amino acids. Unmatched junction bases numbered 9, after V lost 5 bases and J lost 7 bases. CDR1 MNHEY and CDR2 SVGEGT come from the germline V gene. CDR3 region: CASSRTGVIGNEQFF. CDR3 in DNA: TGTGCCAGCAGTCGGACAGGGGTTATAGGGAATGAGCAGTTCTTC.